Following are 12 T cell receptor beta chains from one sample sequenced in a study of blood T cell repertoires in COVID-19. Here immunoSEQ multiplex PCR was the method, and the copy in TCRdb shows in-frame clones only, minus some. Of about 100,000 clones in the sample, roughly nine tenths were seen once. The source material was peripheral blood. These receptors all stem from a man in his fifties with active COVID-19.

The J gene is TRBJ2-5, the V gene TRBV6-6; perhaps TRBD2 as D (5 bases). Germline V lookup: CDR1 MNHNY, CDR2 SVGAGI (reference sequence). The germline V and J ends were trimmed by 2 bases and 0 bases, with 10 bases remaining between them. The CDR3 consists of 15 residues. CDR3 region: CASSYGRTYQETQYF. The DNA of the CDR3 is TGTGCCAGCAGTTACGGGAGAACGTACCAAGAGACCCAGTACTTC.

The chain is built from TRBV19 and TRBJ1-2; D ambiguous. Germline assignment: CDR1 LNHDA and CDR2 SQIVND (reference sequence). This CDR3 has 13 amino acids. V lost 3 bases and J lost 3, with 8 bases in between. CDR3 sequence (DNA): TGTGCCAGTAGTATTCCATCGGACTATGGCTACACCTTC. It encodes CASSIPSDYGYTF.

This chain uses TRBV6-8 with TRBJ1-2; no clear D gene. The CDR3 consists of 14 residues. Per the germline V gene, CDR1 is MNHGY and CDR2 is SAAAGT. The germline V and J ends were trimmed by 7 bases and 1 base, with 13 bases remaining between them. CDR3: CASTPGSNNYGYTF. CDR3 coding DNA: TGTGCCAGCACCCCAGGCAGCAATAACTATGGCTACACCTTC.

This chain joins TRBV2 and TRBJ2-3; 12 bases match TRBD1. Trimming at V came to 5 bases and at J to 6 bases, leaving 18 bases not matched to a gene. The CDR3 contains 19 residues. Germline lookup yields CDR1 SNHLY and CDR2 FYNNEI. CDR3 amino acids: CASSTPGQGAPISRDTQYF. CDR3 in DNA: TGTGCCAGCAGTACTCCGGGACAGGGGGCGCCTATATCGAGGGATACGCAGTATTTT.

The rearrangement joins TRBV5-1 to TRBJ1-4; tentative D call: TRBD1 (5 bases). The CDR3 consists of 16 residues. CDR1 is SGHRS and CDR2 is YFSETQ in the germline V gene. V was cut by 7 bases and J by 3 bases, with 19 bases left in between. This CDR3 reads CASGPLGSGANEKLFF. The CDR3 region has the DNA TGCGCCAGCGGTCCCCTAGGGTCGGGGGCTAATGAAAAACTGTTTTTT.

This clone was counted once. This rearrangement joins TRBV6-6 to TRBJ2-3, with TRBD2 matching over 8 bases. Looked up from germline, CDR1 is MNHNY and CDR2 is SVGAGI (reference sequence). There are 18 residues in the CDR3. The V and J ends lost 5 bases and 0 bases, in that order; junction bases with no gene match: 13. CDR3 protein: CASSRGRMIAGSTDTQYF. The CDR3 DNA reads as TGTGCCAGCAGTCGCGGCCGCATGATAGCGGGGAGCACAGATACGCAGTATTTT.

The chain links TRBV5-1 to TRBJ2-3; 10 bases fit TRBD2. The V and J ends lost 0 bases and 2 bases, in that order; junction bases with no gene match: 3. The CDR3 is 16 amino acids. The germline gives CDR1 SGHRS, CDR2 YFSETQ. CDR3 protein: CASSLGTSGYTDTQYF. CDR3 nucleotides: TGCGCCAGCAGCTTGGGGACTAGCGGATACACAGATACGCAGTATTTT. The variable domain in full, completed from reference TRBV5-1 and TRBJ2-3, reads KAGVTQTPRYLIKTRGQQVTLSCSPISGHRSVSWYQQTPGQGLQFLFEYFSETQRNKGNFPGRFSGRQFSNSRSEMNVSTLELGDSALYLCASSLGTSGYTDTQYFGPGTRLTVL.

As DNA, the CDR3 is TGTGCCAGTAGCCCGGAGCGATTAGGAATAAATACGCAGTATTTT. Amino acid sequence: CASSPERLGINTQYF. This chain joins TRBV19 and TRBJ2-3; D ambiguous. Trimming removed 6 bases at V and 7 bases at J, with 20 bases between. This CDR3 has 15 amino acids. Per the germline V gene, CDR1 is LNHDA and CDR2 is SQIVND (reference sequence).

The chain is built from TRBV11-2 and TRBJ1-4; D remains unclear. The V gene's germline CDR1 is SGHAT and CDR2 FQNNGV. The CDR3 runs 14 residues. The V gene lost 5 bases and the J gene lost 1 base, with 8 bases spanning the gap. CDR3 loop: CASSRGLTNEKLFF. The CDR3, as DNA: TGTGCCAGCAGCCGAGGGTTAACTAATGAAAAACTGTTTTTT.

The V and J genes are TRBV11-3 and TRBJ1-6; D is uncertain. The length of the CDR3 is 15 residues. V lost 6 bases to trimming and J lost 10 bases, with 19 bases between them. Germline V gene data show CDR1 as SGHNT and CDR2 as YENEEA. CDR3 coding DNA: TGTGCCAGCAGTTCCGCGACGGAGGTTCGGTCACCCCTCCACTTT. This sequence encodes CASSSATEVRSPLHF.

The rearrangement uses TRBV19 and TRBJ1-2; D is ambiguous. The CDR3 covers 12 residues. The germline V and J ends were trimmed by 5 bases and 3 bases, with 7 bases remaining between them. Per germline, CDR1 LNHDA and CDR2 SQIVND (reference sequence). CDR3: CASSPLDYGYTF. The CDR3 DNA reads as TGTGCCAGTAGTCCTCTTGACTATGGCTACACCTTC.

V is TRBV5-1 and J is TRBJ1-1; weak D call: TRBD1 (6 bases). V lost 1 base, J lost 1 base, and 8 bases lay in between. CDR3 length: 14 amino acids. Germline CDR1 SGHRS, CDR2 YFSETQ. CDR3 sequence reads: CASSLQGWNTEAFF. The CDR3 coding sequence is TGCGCCAGCAGCTTGCAGGGGTGGAACACTGAAGCTTTCTTT. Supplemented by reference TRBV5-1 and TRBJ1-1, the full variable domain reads KAGVTQTPRYLIKTRGQQVTLSCSPISGHRSVSWYQQTPGQGLQFLFEYFSETQRNKGNFPGRFSGRQFSNSRSEMNVSTLELGDSALYLCASSLQGWNTEAFFGQGTRLTVV.